A single sample is the source of the 28 T cell receptor beta chains below, sequenced in a study of PD-L1 blockade in urothelial cancer. TCRdb's copy holds only in-frame clones and misses some; the assay was immunoSEQ multiplex PCR. The sample lists tens of thousands of clones, 82% occurring once. The sample in question was PBMCs, obtained around atezolizumab (anti-PD-L1) treatment. These receptors all stem from a man between 65 and 85 years old with urothelial cancer.

This clone has a handful of counts. The chain recombines TRBV7-9 with TRBJ2-5; TRBD2 might be the D (6 bases). Trimming left V 5 bases short and J 1 base short, with 14 bases between. Looked up from germline, CDR1 is SEHNR and CDR2 is FQNEAQ (reference sequence). The CDR3 extends over 15 amino acids. The CDR3 DNA sequence: TGTGCCAGCAGCCCATTTAGCGGATCCCAAGAGACCCAGTACTTC. Its protein product is CASSPFSGSQETQYF.

The chain combines TRBV29-1 with TRBJ2-2; D call uncertain. This CDR3 region has 13 residues. V was trimmed by 3 bases and J by 7 bases, leaving 12 bases between them. Germline values: CDR1 SQVTM, CDR2 ANQGSEA. CDR3: CSVEKENGGELFF. CDR3 nucleotide sequence: TGCAGCGTTGAGAAGGAGAACGGCGGGGAGCTGTTTTTT.

The J gene is TRBJ2-1, the V gene TRBV29-1; 10 bases line up with TRBD1. This CDR3 is 14 amino acids long. Germline V gene sequence: CDR1 SQVTM, CDR2 ANQGSEA. Trimming at V came to 7 bases and at J to 6 bases, leaving 9 bases not matched to a gene. The CDR3 reads CSATSGQGTNEQFF. The CDR3 DNA follows: TGCAGCGCCACGTCGGGACAGGGGACCAATGAGCAGTTCTTC.

This sequence joins TRBV7-9 and TRBJ2-5, with a possible D match to TRBD2 (5 bases). Trimming cost V 8 bases and J 1 base, with 14 bases left between them. The germline V gene has CDR1 SEHNR and CDR2 FQNEAQ (reference sequence). This CDR3 contains 14 residues. For the CDR3, the DNA is TGTGCCAGCTCGACACGGGGAGTCCAAGAGACCCAGTACTTC. Protein sequence: CASSTRGVQETQYF.

This clone was seen many times. The rearrangement uses TRBV2 and TRBJ2-7; D is possibly TRBD1 (5 bases). V was clipped by 7 bases and J by 3 bases, with 7 bases between them. The germline V gene encodes CDR1 SNHLY and CDR2 FYNNEI. The CDR3 spans 11 residues. In DNA form, the CDR3 reads TGTGCCAGCATTCAGGGCTACGAGCAGTACTTC. Amino acid sequence: CASIQGYEQYF.

The chain couples TRBV19 to TRBJ2-3, with 10 bases fitting TRBD1. V gave up 3 bases and J gave up 4 bases; unmatched junction bases: 4. Germline V gives CDR1 LNHDA, CDR2 SQIVND (reference sequence). The length of the CDR3 is 15 residues. The CDR3 protein is CASSIWTGGPDTQYF. The CDR3 bases are TGTGCCAGTAGTATCTGGACAGGGGGACCAGATACGCAGTATTTT.

This clone was seen only once. The DNA of the CDR3 is TGTGCCACCAGCACCTGGACAGGGGTGACATACCAAGAGACCCAGTACTTC. It specifies CATSTWTGVTYQETQYF. The chain combines TRBV15 with TRBJ2-5; 9 positions match TRBD1. V shed 4 bases and J 0 bases; nucleotides not matched to a gene: 9. CDR3 size: 17 residues. Germline-derived CDR1 and CDR2 are LNHNV and YYDKDF (reference sequence).

This clone was recorded a few times. The V call is TRBV5-1, the J call TRBJ1-1, with TRBD1 identical over 10 bases. This CDR3 spans 14 amino acids. The germline CDR1 and CDR2 sequences are SGHRS and YFSETQ. V gave up 4 bases and J gave up 6 bases; unmatched junction bases: 6. The CDR3, as DNA: TGCGCCAGCAGCGGAACCGGGACAGGGGCTGAAGCTTTCTTT. Its translation is CASSGTGTGAEAFF. Complete variable domain (other parts from reference TRBV5-1 and TRBJ1-1): KAGVTQTPRYLIKTRGQQVTLSCSPISGHRSVSWYQQTPGQGLQFLFEYFSETQRNKGNFPGRFSGRQFSNSRSEMNVSTLELGDSALYLCASSGTGTGAEAFFGQGTRLTVV.

This clone was recorded at least ten times. This chain uses TRBV7-8 with TRBJ2-7; a weak D match, TRBD1 (6 bases). V lost 6 bases, J lost 5 bases, and 20 bases lay in between. The CDR3 length is 15 residues. CDR1 and CDR2 (germline): SGHVS, FQNEAQ. DNA of the CDR3: TGTGCCAGCAGACGACTCAGGGGAGATCAAGACGAGCAGTACTTC. As protein: CASRRLRGDQDEQYF.

The chain is built from TRBV2 and TRBJ1-2; 7 nucleotides agree with TRBD1. The V and J ends lost 8 bases and 7 bases, in that order; junction bases with no gene match: 16. Germline V gives CDR1 SNHLY, CDR2 FYNNEI. The CDR3 covers 15 residues. CDR3 nucleotide sequence: TGTGCCAGCGTACCTGGACAGGCAACCCTATTTGGCTACACCTTC. It encodes CASVPGQATLFGYTF.

The chain has TRBV6-1 and TRBJ1-2; 7 nucleotides line up with TRBD1. CDR1 MNHNS and CDR2 SASEGT come from the germline V gene. The trim removed 3 bases at V and 4 bases at J, leaving 5 bases unmatched. The CDR3 has 14 amino acids. The CDR3 DNA is TGTGCCAGCAGTGATCTTACAGGGGTCTATGGCTACACCTTC. Amino acid sequence: CASSDLTGVYGYTF.

A single count supports this clone. This rearrangement joins TRBV9 to TRBJ2-3, with 9 bases fitting TRBD2. V dropped 0 bases and J dropped 7; count of bases not matched to a gene: 6. Germline V gene lookup returns CDR1 SGDLS and CDR2 YYNGEE. This CDR3 has 15 amino acids. CDR3 nucleotides: TGTGCCAGCAGCGTAGGCGGGGGGGATTTAAATACGCAGTATTTT. Encoded protein: CASSVGGGDLNTQYF.

The rearrangement links TRBV18 to TRBJ2-1; TRBD2 matches 10 bases. The CDR3 sequence is 18 residues long. Germline V gives CDR1 KGHSH, CDR2 LQKENI. The V and J ends lost 0 bases and 5 bases, in that order; junction bases with no gene match: 10. CDR3 sequence (DNA): TGTGCCAGCTCACCACCAAACTCAGCGGGGGGGTTAAACAATGAGCAGTTCTTC. Its protein product is CASSPPNSAGGLNNEQFF.

This chain joins TRBV5-1 and TRBJ1-1; the D is unclear. The germline V gene encodes CDR1 SGHRS and CDR2 YFSETQ. The ends were cut back, 5 bases at V and 4 bases at J, with 9 bases in the middle. CDR3 length: 12 residues. CDR3 amino acids: CASSWEGTEAFF. CDR3 bases: TGCGCCAGCAGTTGGGAGGGCACTGAAGCTTTCTTT.

The J gene is TRBJ2-3, the V gene TRBV15; TRBD1 matches at 9 bases. This CDR3 comprises 16 residues. V shed 3 bases, J shed 4 bases, and the junction held 8 bases outside the gene matches. From germline, CDR1 is LNHNV and CDR2 YYDKDF (reference sequence). The DNA of the CDR3 is TGTGCCACCAGCAGCGGTAAGGGACAGGGCGCAGATACGCAGTATTTT. It codes for CATSSGKGQGADTQYF.

The chain carries TRBV28 and TRBJ2-6; D perhaps matches TRBD1 (5 bases). This CDR3 contains 18 residues. Trimming left V 5 bases short and J 0 bases short, with 17 bases between. Looked up from germline, CDR1 is MDHEN and CDR2 is SYDVKM. The CDR3 DNA reads as TGTGCCAGCAGTCCCCAGGCAGGGCGCCCCTCTGGGGCCAACGTCCTGACTTTC. This encodes CASSPQAGRPSGANVLTF.

The chain carries TRBV28 and TRBJ1-5, with 8 bases matching TRBD1. The CDR3 loop spans 16 amino acids. Per the germline V gene, CDR1 is MDHEN and CDR2 is SYDVKM. J gave up 0 bases and V 8 bases, and 9 bases lay outside the gene matches. CDR3 DNA sequence: TGTGCCAGCTGGGGGACAGGACGATCTAGCAATCAGCCCCAGCATTTT. It translates to CASWGTGRSSNQPQHF. Full variable domain (missing parts from reference TRBV28 and TRBJ1-5): DVKVTQSSRYLVKRTGEKVFLECVQDMDHENMFWYRQDPGLGLRLIYFSYDVKMKEKGDIPEGYSVSREKKERFSLILESASTNQTSMYLCASWGTGRSSNQPQHFGDGTRLSIL.

The chain is built from TRBV5-4 and TRBJ2-1, with 8 positions matching TRBD1. V was clipped by 4 bases and J by 7 bases; unmatched bases: 10. The CDR3 loop spans 15 amino acids. Germline V gene data show CDR1 as SGHNT and CDR2 as YYREEE (reference sequence). The CDR3 DNA follows: TGTGCCAGCAGCCCCCCACAGGGGGTTAGGAATGAGCAGTTCTTC. This codes for CASSPPQGVRNEQFF.

The rearrangement uses TRBV2 and TRBJ2-1; TRBD2 matches 11 bases. The CDR3 consists of 17 residues. In germline, CDR1 is SNHLY, CDR2 FYNNEI. V lost 4 bases to trimming and J lost 4 bases; unmatched junction nucleotides: 9. The CDR3 here is CASSAVSGGAGYNEQFF. The CDR3 DNA is TGTGCCAGCAGTGCAGTTAGCGGGGGGGCGGGGTACAATGAGCAGTTCTTC.

The chain uses TRBV15 and TRBJ2-5; 11 bases are shared with TRBD1. This CDR3 has 13 residues. V shed 8 bases and J 11 bases; nucleotides not matched to a gene: 10. Germline V gene lookup returns CDR1 LNHNV and CDR2 YYDKDF (reference sequence). CDR3 sequence (DNA): TGTGCCACCGGGGGGACAGGGGGACTAGAACAGTACTTC. Encoded protein: CATGGTGGLEQYF.

V usage is TRBV2 and J usage is TRBJ2-3; D uncertain. This CDR3 is 14 amino acids long. The V and J ends lost 6 bases and 1 base respectively, with 11 bases between them. The germline CDR1 and CDR2 sequences are SNHLY and FYNNEI. The CDR3 region is CASSASVRTDTQYF. CDR3 coding DNA: TGTGCCAGCAGCGCCTCAGTGCGCACAGATACGCAGTATTTT. The variable domain in full, with the rest retrieved from reference TRBV2 and TRBJ2-3, is EPEVTQTPSHQVTQMGQEVILRCVPISNHLYFYWYRQILGQKVEFLVSFYNNEISEKSEIFDDQFSVERPDGSNFTLKIRSTKLEDSAMYFCASSASVRTDTQYFGPGTRLTVL.

The V call is TRBV4-2, the J call TRBJ2-2; D is possibly TRBD2 (6 bases). Trimming removed 4 bases from V and 7 bases from J, with 16 bases in between. Germline CDR1 and CDR2: LGHNA and YNFKEQ. The CDR3 length is 15 residues. The CDR3 nucleotides read TGTGCCAGCAGCCGAAACCGGGAGACGGACGGGGAGCTGTTTTTT. Amino acid sequence: CASSRNRETDGELFF.

CDR3 protein: CASSPTPGSYNEQFF. The CDR3 nucleotides read TGTGCCAGCAGCCCCACCCCCGGGTCGTACAATGAGCAGTTCTTC. The V and J genes are TRBV11-2 and TRBJ2-1, with D unresolved. Between the trimmed V and J ends, which lost 5 bases and 4 bases, there was a span of 15 bases. This CDR3 comprises 15 residues. Germline V gene lookup returns CDR1 SGHAT and CDR2 FQNNGV.

V usage is TRBV30 and J usage is TRBJ2-7; 9 bases align to TRBD1. The CDR3 has 14 amino acids. Germline V CDR1 and CDR2: GTSNPN, SVGIG (reference sequence). The V and J ends lost 5 bases and 2 bases, in that order; junction bases with no gene match: 7. The CDR3 is CAWGGQGVAYEQYF. The CDR3 DNA follows: TGTGCCTGGGGGGGACAGGGAGTCGCCTACGAGCAGTACTTC. The whole variable domain, remainder taken from reference TRBV30 and TRBJ2-7, is SQTIHQWPATLVQPVGSPLSLECTVEGTSNPNLYWYRQAAGRGLQLLFYSVGIGQISSEVPQNLSASRPQDRQFILSSKKLLLSDSGFYLCAWGGQGVAYEQYFGPGTRLTVT.

The rearrangement joins TRBV10-3 to TRBJ2-2, with TRBD1 matching over 8 bases. CDR3 size: 16 residues. The J segment lost 4 bases and the V segment lost 2 bases, leaving 6 bases of the junction unmatched. CDR1 is ENHRY, CDR2 SYGVKD, per germline. The CDR3: CAISEGQGAGTGELFF. CDR3 nucleotide sequence: TGTGCCATCAGTGAGGGACAGGGAGCCGGCACCGGGGAGCTGTTTTTT.

This chain uses TRBV7-3 with TRBJ2-2, with 8 bases matching TRBD1. The CDR3 is 17 residues long. The trim removed 5 bases at V and 1 base at J, leaving 9 bases unmatched. The germline CDR1 and CDR2 sequences are SGHTA and FQGTGA. In DNA, the CDR3 is TGTGCCAGCAGCGCGACCAACAGGGGGTTGAACACCGGGGAGCTGTTTTTT. This encodes CASSATNRGLNTGELFF.

This clone has more than one count but fewer than ten. The rearrangement uses TRBV7-9 and TRBJ1-3; weak D call: TRBD1 (5 bases). V dropped 8 bases and J dropped 12 bases, with 11 bases sitting between them. This CDR3 is built from 10 residues. The germline CDR1 and CDR2 sequences are SEHNR and FQNEAQ (reference sequence). Written as DNA, the CDR3 is TGTGCCAGCGCCGGGGGGGGCATATATTTT. Protein: CASAGGGIYF. Drawing the rest from reference TRBV7-9 and TRBJ1-3, the complete variable domain is DTGVSQNPRHKITKRGQNVTFRCDPISEHNRLYWYRQTLGQGPEFLTYFQNEAQLEKSRLLSDRFSAERPKGSFSTLEIQRTEQGDSAMYLCASAGGGIYFGEGSWLTVV.

The chain has TRBV7-3 and TRBJ2-5; tentatively, D is TRBD2 (6 bases). This CDR3 comprises 17 residues. V lost 5 bases and J 0 bases, leaving 19 bases between the germline ends. Germline CDR1 and CDR2: SGHTA and FQGTGA. The CDR3 sequence is CASSPFGGKTYQETQYF. As DNA, the CDR3 is TGTGCCAGCAGCCCTTTTGGCGGGAAAACGTACCAAGAGACCCAGTACTTC.